One and the same sample provided the 18 T cell receptor beta chains below, sequenced in a study of T-cell reconstitution after alpha-beta-depleted transplantation in children. Preparation of the TCRbeta library involved a method that used unique molecular identifiers. TCRdb itself ran the PCR reads through MiXCR, one entry per CDR3 protein. The table records 550,000 to 600,000 distinct CDR3 sequences, 20% to 25% of them present only once. Sequencing used PBMCs, mostly from graft donor cells, obtained 360 days after TCRalphabeta/CD19-depleted stem cell transplant. These receptors were obtained from a boy in the first two years of life who had a stem cell transplant for acute myeloid leukemia, so the T cells may come from the graft donor.

There are a few counts of this clonotype. The chain couples TRBV11-2 to TRBJ2-1; TRBD2 might be the D (6 bases). Trimming shortened V by 2 bases and J by 7 bases, and 24 bases separated the two germline ends. Germline-derived CDR1 and CDR2 are SGHAT and FQNNGV. The CDR3 runs 18 residues. CDR3 sequence: CASSLKRSVWEARNEQFF. Here the CDR3 DNA reads TGTGCCAGCAGCTTAAAGCGGTCGGTGTGGGAGGCTCGGAATGAGCAGTTCTTC.

This chain links TRBV10-3 with TRBJ2-2; D might be TRBD1 (6 bases). CDR1 is ENHRY, CDR2 SYGVKD, per germline. Between the trimmed V and J ends, which lost 10 bases and 4 bases, there was a span of 19 bases. The length of the CDR3 is 15 residues. The CDR3 DNA sequence: TGTGCCACCGCCACTAAAGCAGGGGCCACCGGGGAGCTGTTTTTT. This encodes CATATKAGATGELFF.

The chain couples TRBV5-4 to TRBJ2-7, with 10 positions matching TRBD1. Germline V CDR1 and CDR2: SGHNT, YYREEE (reference sequence). The V segment lost 1 base and the J segment 11 bases; nucleotides outside the gene matches: 6. The CDR3 length is 13 residues. CDR3 sequence (DNA): TGTGCCAGCAGCTTGACCCGGACAGGGGGAGAGTACTTC. Translated: CASSLTRTGGEYF. Variable domain in full (rest from reference TRBV5-4 and TRBJ2-7): ETGVTQSPTHLIKTRGQQVTLRCSSQSGHNTVSWYQQALGQGPQFIFQYYREEENGRGNFPPRFSGLQFPNYSSELNVNALELDDSALYLCASSLTRTGGEYFGPGTRLTVT.

The chain links TRBV28 to TRBJ2-4, with D tentatively TRBD2 (6 bases). The V end lost 9 bases, the J end lost 5 bases, and 17 bases lay between the germline ends. Germline CDR1 reads MDHEN; CDR2 reads SYDVKM. This CDR3 comprises 14 residues. CDR3 nucleotides: TGTGCCAGTTTGCCGTTGTGGGGGGAAAACATTCAGTACTTC. Amino acids: CASLPLWGENIQYF. The full variable domain, rest sourced from reference TRBV28 and TRBJ2-4, is DVKVTQSSRYLVKRTGEKVFLECVQDMDHENMFWYRQDPGLGLRLIYFSYDVKMKEKGDIPEGYSVSREKKERFSLILESASTNQTSMYLCASLPLWGENIQYFGAGTRLSVL.

This clonotype has only a few counts. J is TRBJ2-7 and V is TRBV20-1; TRBD1 matches at 9 bases. V gave up 4 bases and J gave up 4 bases; unmatched junction bases: 2. The CDR3 has 12 residues. Germline-derived CDR1 and CDR2 are DFQATT and SNEGSKA (reference sequence). The CDR3 DNA reads as TGCAGTGCTACCGACAGGGGGTACGAGCAGTACTTC. Its translation: CSATDRGYEQYF.

The chain is built from TRBV12-3 or TRBV12-4 and TRBJ2-2; D is unclear. V dropped 5 bases and J dropped 7 bases, with 14 bases sitting between them. The CDR3 spans 14 residues. In DNA form, the CDR3 reads TGTGCCAGCAGTCCTAGGGTGGGTGGCGGGGAGCTGTTTTTT. As protein: CASSPRVGGGELFF.

This clonotype has only one observation. The V call is TRBV12-3 or TRBV12-4, the J call TRBJ2-5; TRBD1 matches 9 bases. The length of the CDR3 is 15 residues. V trimming: 4 bases; J trimming: 5 bases; junction bases outside the gene matches: 8. CDR3 sequence reads: CASSSNTGGFETQYF. The CDR3 coding sequence is TGTGCCAGCAGTTCGAACACAGGGGGCTTTGAGACCCAGTACTTC.

This clonotype came up many times. This chain links TRBV4-2 with TRBJ2-3, with a possible D match to TRBD2 (6 bases). The CDR3 has 17 amino acids. In germline, CDR1 is LGHNA, CDR2 YNFKEQ. Trimming pared 0 bases from V and 1 base from J, leaving 14 bases between. The CDR3 nucleotides read TGTGCCAGCAGCCAAGATCCGGGGGTAATTGGCACAGATACGCAGTATTTT. It translates to CASSQDPGVIGTDTQYF.

This clonotype was detected only a few times. This chain links TRBV12-3 or TRBV12-4 with TRBJ2-7, with TRBD2 as a possible D gene (6 bases). The CDR3 runs 15 residues. V was shortened by 0 bases and J by 0 bases, with 9 bases between the two germline ends. CDR3 in amino acids: CASSLAGTHSYEQYF. The CDR3 DNA reads as TGTGCCAGCAGTTTAGCCGGGACTCACTCCTACGAGCAGTACTTC.

Ten or more counts support this clonotype. The genes are TRBV6-6 and TRBJ2-7, with 7 bases aligning to TRBD1. The trim removed 9 bases at V and 3 bases at J, leaving 2 bases unmatched. CDR3 length: 11 residues. Germline V CDR1 and CDR2: MNHNY, SVGAGI (reference sequence). The CDR3 DNA reads as TGTGCCAGTAGGACAGGCTACGAGCAGTACTTC. It translates to CASRTGYEQYF.

The chain links TRBV20-1 to TRBJ2-3; TRBD2 aligns across 13 bases. V was pared by 3 bases and J by 5 bases, with 11 bases of the junction left unmatched. The CDR3 is 17 residues long. Per the germline V gene, CDR1 is DFQATT and CDR2 is SNEGSKA (reference sequence). In nucleotides, the CDR3 is TGCAGTGCTAGTGCACTAGCGGGGGGGCCTTGGGTAGATACGCAGTATTTT. Translating gives CSASALAGGPWVDTQYF.

This clonotype was seen only a few times. The rearrangement uses TRBV12-3 or TRBV12-4 and TRBJ1-3; D uncertain. V was pared by 6 bases and J by 0 bases, with 9 bases between. CDR3 length: 14 residues. Here the CDR3 reads CASRELLSGNTIYF. CDR3 DNA sequence: TGTGCCAGCAGAGAACTCCTCTCTGGAAACACCATATATTTT.

The chain carries TRBV27 and TRBJ1-1; the D is unclear. V shed 2 bases and J shed 2 bases, with 15 bases lying between them. The CDR3 contains 16 residues. Germline CDR1 is MNHEY and CDR2 is SMNVEV (reference sequence). CDR3 amino acids: CASSLGRVFGNTEAFF. CDR3 in DNA: TGTGCCAGCAGTTTAGGGAGGGTATTTGGAAACACTGAAGCTTTCTTT.

This clonotype was found many times. The V call is TRBV29-1, the J call TRBJ2-1; tentatively, D is TRBD2 (5 bases). The germline V and J ends were trimmed by 6 bases and 0 bases, with 9 bases remaining between them. The CDR3 is 13 amino acids. The V gene's germline CDR1 is SQVTM and CDR2 ANQGSEA. The CDR3 protein is CSVLEGSYNEQFF. CDR3 in DNA: TGCAGCGTCCTCGAGGGCTCCTACAATGAGCAGTTCTTC.

The genes are TRBV6-2 or TRBV6-3 and TRBJ2-7; TRBD1 matches 10 bases. This CDR3 spans 17 amino acids. Germline V CDR1 and CDR2: MNHEY, SVGEGT. Trimming removed 6 bases from V and 2 bases from J; junction bases left unmatched: 13. CDR3 amino acids: CASSSVTGGHSTYEQYV. The DNA of the CDR3 is TGTGCCAGCAGCTCCGTGACAGGGGGCCATTCTACCTACGAGCAGTACGTC.

The gene calls are TRBV20-1 and TRBJ2-7; a possible D gene is TRBD2 (5 bases). Trimming removed 3 bases at V and 5 bases at J, with 14 bases between. Germline values: CDR1 DFQATT, CDR2 SNEGSKA (reference sequence). The CDR3 extends over 13 amino acids. CDR3 bases: TGCAGTGCTAGGGGAGAGTCCAAGGACGAGCAGTACTTC. It encodes CSARGESKDEQYF.

This clonotype has at least ten counts. The chain has TRBV3-1 and TRBJ2-3, with 11 bases aligning to TRBD2. This CDR3 contains 18 residues. Germline CDR1 reads LGHDT; CDR2 reads YNNKEL (reference sequence). Germline trimming cut 1 base from V and 1 base from J; bases unmatched to any gene: 7. In DNA form, the CDR3 reads TGTGCCAGCAGCCAAGGGGGACTAGCGGTTGGGGGCACAGATACGCAGTATTTT. Its translation is CASSQGGLAVGGTDTQYF.

For the CDR3, the DNA is TGTGCCACCAGTGCCCCGACGAACACCGGGGAGCTGTTTTTT. Its protein product is CATSAPTNTGELFF. The chain has TRBV24-1 and TRBJ2-2, with D unresolved. V lost 5 bases and J lost 0, with 6 bases in between. The CDR3 totals 14 residues. Germline V lookup: CDR1 KGHDR, CDR2 SFDVKD.